Listed here are 21 T cell receptor beta chains from one sample, sequenced in a study of identical twins. From the 5' RACE reads, TCRdb called clonotypes with MiXCR, one entry per CDR3 protein. Found here are 450,000 to 500,000 distinct CDR3 sequences, about 13% of them singletons; the top ten hold more than 0.8%. These data were also filed under a second study, of yellow fever vaccine responses in identical twins.

Input material: CD4+ T cells sorted from blood. The receptors derive from a woman in her late teens or twenties in good health.

This clonotype was detected only a few times. CDR3 loop: CASSQDNIAKFF. In nucleotides, the CDR3 is TGTGCCAGCAGCCAAGATAACATAGCCAAGTTCTTC. V usage is TRBV14 and J usage is TRBJ2-1, with D unclear. With 0 bases removed from V and 14 bases from J, the gap between germline ends came to 11 bases. The CDR3 spans 12 residues. Germline lookup yields CDR1 SGHDN and CDR2 FVKESK.

In this sample, this clonotype turned up many times. This chain connects TRBV12-3 or TRBV12-4 to TRBJ1-5; D remains unclear. Trimming cost V 5 bases and J 0 bases, with 14 bases left between them. The CDR3 sequence is 16 residues long. CDR3 sequence reads: CASSPPPANSNQPQHF. In DNA, the CDR3 is TGTGCCAGCAGTCCACCACCCGCAAATAGCAATCAGCCCCAGCATTTT.

This clonotype was seen many times. The rearrangement uses TRBV3-1 and TRBJ2-1; 12 bases are a match to TRBD2. The CDR3 is 15 residues long. V shed 4 bases and J 8 bases; nucleotides not matched to a gene: 6. Per the germline V gene, CDR1 is LGHDT and CDR2 is YNNKEL (reference sequence). The CDR3 sequence: CASSLRLAGVDEQFF. The CDR3 DNA sequence: TGTGCCAGCAGCCTCCGACTAGCGGGGGTCGATGAGCAGTTCTTC.

The V gene is TRBV28, the J gene TRBJ2-5, with D tentatively TRBD2 (7 bases). This CDR3 is 15 amino acids long. Trimming shortened V by 6 bases and J by 4 bases, and 18 bases separated the two germline ends. CDR1 is MDHEN, CDR2 SYDVKM, per germline. The CDR3 sequence: CASSPRRGGGETQYF. CDR3 DNA: TGTGCCAGCAGCCCCCGGAGGGGGGGCGGAGAGACCCAGTACTTC. Looking up the rest from reference TRBV28 and TRBJ2-5 gives the full variable domain: DVKVTQSSRYLVKRTGEKVFLECVQDMDHENMFWYRQDPGLGLRLIYFSYDVKMKEKGDIPEGYSVSREKKERFSLILESASTNQTSMYLCASSPRRGGGETQYFGPGTRLLVL.

There are a few counts of this clonotype. This chain links TRBV20-1 with TRBJ2-1, with D perhaps matching TRBD1 or TRBD2 (5 bases each). CDR3 length: 12 amino acids. Deletions cut 6 bases from V and 4 bases from J, with 10 bases between. Looked up from germline, CDR1 is DFQATT and CDR2 is SNEGSKA (reference sequence). CDR3 sequence: CSAKRGYNEQFF. The CDR3, as DNA: TGCAGTGCCAAGAGGGGATACAATGAGCAGTTCTTC.

The genes are TRBV5-6 and TRBJ2-2; D may match TRBD1 or TRBD2 (5 bases each). The germline gives CDR1 SGHDT, CDR2 YYEEEE. CDR3 length: 15 residues. V lost 4 bases, J lost 4 bases, and 14 bases lay in between. In nucleotides, the CDR3 is TGTGCCAGCAGCGGACTCCAGGGTTCCACCGGGGAGCTGTTTTTT. Protein product: CASSGLQGSTGELFF.

The chain recombines TRBV20-1 with TRBJ2-1; tentative D call: TRBD1 (5 bases). The CDR3 sequence is 13 residues long. Between the trimmed V and J ends, which lost 4 bases and 5 bases, there was a span of 12 bases. Germline V gene sequence: CDR1 DFQATT, CDR2 SNEGSKA (reference sequence). CDR3 residues: CSAIAGIHNEQFF. The CDR3 DNA sequence: TGCAGTGCTATTGCAGGGATACACAATGAGCAGTTCTTC.

The chain employs TRBV28 and TRBJ2-7, with D perhaps matching TRBD1 (6 bases). The CDR3 is made up of 12 amino acids. Germline values: CDR1 MDHEN, CDR2 SYDVKM. Trimming stripped 8 bases from V and 5 bases from J, with 13 bases between. The CDR3, as DNA: TGTGCCAGCTCTGGACAGATAAACGAGCAGTACTTC. It translates to CASSGQINEQYF.

This clonotype was recorded at least ten times. The chain has TRBV6-1 and TRBJ2-7, with TRBD1 matching over 10 bases. The CDR3 extends over 15 amino acids. Trimming at V came to 6 bases and at J to 0 bases, leaving 5 bases not matched to a gene. Per the germline V gene, CDR1 is MNHNS and CDR2 is SASEGT. CDR3 in amino acids: CASSRRTGGSYEQYF. The CDR3 DNA sequence: TGTGCCAGCAGCCGAAGGACAGGGGGCTCCTACGAGCAGTACTTC.

Only a few counts were recorded for this clonotype. This sequence joins TRBV7-3 and TRBJ2-1; 12 positions agree with TRBD1. The V gene end was trimmed by 2 bases and the J gene end by 7 bases; junction bases not matched to a gene: 12. The CDR3 is 18 amino acids. The germline V gene has CDR1 SGHTA and CDR2 FQGTGA. CDR3 DNA: TGTGCCAGCAGCTTACTCGGGACAGGGGGCGCTTTTAAGAATGAGCAGTTCTTC. It yields the protein CASSLLGTGGAFKNEQFF.

This clonotype came up many times. The rearrangement uses TRBV5-1 and TRBJ2-7, with TRBD1 matching 10 bases. V trimming: 4 bases; J trimming: 1 base; junction bases outside the gene matches: 11. This CDR3 comprises 17 residues. The germline V gene encodes CDR1 SGHRS and CDR2 YFSETQ. The CDR3 DNA is TGCGCCAGCAGCACGCCCCCCGGGACAGGGGTATCCTACGAGCAGTACTTC. Protein: CASSTPPGTGVSYEQYF.

There are many counts of this clonotype. The rearrangement joins TRBV5-1 to TRBJ1-1; no clear D gene. The CDR3 runs 14 residues. Germline-derived CDR1 and CDR2 are SGHRS and YFSETQ. With 1 base removed from V and 5 bases from J, the gap between germline ends came to 12 bases. The CDR3 loop is CASSLLSLSTEAFF. The CDR3 DNA is TGCGCCAGCAGCTTGCTGTCTCTGTCGACTGAAGCTTTCTTT.

This clonotype appeared many times. The rearrangement joins TRBV4-1 to TRBJ2-1; D is perhaps TRBD2 (7 bases). Per germline, CDR1 MGHRA and CDR2 YSYEKL. The CDR3 sequence is 15 residues long. V lost 0 bases, J lost 4 bases, and 10 bases lay in between. The CDR3 region is CASSQEAGAYNEQFF. In DNA, the CDR3 is TGCGCCAGCAGCCAAGAGGCGGGGGCTTACAATGAGCAGTTCTTC.

The V call is TRBV3-1, the J call TRBJ2-7, with D tentatively TRBD2 (6 bases). The CDR3 has 13 amino acids. Germline V gene sequence: CDR1 LGHDT, CDR2 YNNKEL (reference sequence). With 1 base removed from V and 7 bases from J, the gap between germline ends came to 11 bases. The CDR3 reads CASSQVDGREQYF. The CDR3 coding sequence is TGTGCCAGCAGCCAAGTAGATGGGAGGGAGCAGTACTTC.

This rearrangement joins TRBV7-8 to TRBJ2-7, with D possibly being TRBD2 (6 bases). The V gene lost 8 bases and the J gene lost 5 bases, with 19 bases spanning the gap. The CDR3 length is 14 residues. Germline lookup yields CDR1 SGHVS and CDR2 FQNEAQ. CDR3 DNA: TGTGCCAGCCGCCTCGACGCGGAGGGTGACGAGCAGTACTTC. Its protein is CASRLDAEGDEQYF.

This clonotype was seen a few times. This CDR3 reads CSAGRDSTEAFF. The CDR3 DNA reads as TGCAGTGCTGGAAGGGACAGCACTGAAGCTTTCTTT. The chain carries TRBV20-1 and TRBJ1-1, with 7 bases identical to TRBD1. CDR1 and CDR2 from the germline V gene are DFQATT and SNEGSKA (reference sequence). The CDR3 runs to 12 residues. Trimming at V came to 5 bases and at J to 4 bases, leaving 4 bases not matched to a gene.

This clonotype has a count of ten or more. The rearrangement uses TRBV20-1 and TRBJ2-7; 9 bases align to TRBD1. CDR3 length equals 13 residues. Germline V lookup: CDR1 DFQATT, CDR2 SNEGSKA (reference sequence). The J segment lost 3 bases and the V segment lost 5 bases, leaving 5 bases of the junction unmatched. The CDR3: CSAPKTGGYEQYF. CDR3 sequence (DNA): TGCAGTGCTCCGAAGACAGGGGGCTACGAGCAGTACTTC.

This clonotype occurred a few times. V gene TRBV3-1 combines with J gene TRBJ2-1; 12 bases are a match to TRBD2. The germline V gene encodes CDR1 LGHDT and CDR2 YNNKEL (reference sequence). This CDR3 is built from 14 residues. J lost 11 bases, V lost 4 bases, and 6 bases had no gene match. The CDR3, as DNA: TGTGCCAGCAGCCGAGGACTAGCGGGACCGAAGCAGTTCTTC. It specifies CASSRGLAGPKQFF.

V gene TRBV6-5 combines with J gene TRBJ2-5, with D tentatively TRBD1 or TRBD2 (5 bases each). The CDR3 totals 14 residues. V was cut by 2 bases and J by 5 bases, with 12 bases left in between. Per germline, CDR1 MNHEY and CDR2 SVGAGI. The CDR3 spells CASSYGGPSETQYF. The CDR3, as DNA: TGTGCCAGCAGTTACGGGGGTCCTAGTGAGACCCAGTACTTC.

The chain combines TRBV4-1 with TRBJ2-7, with 8 bases that match TRBD2. The CDR3 runs to 18 residues. Germline CDR1 reads MGHRA; CDR2 reads YSYEKL. The V and J ends lost 0 bases and 0 bases, in that order; junction bases with no gene match: 10. The CDR3 DNA reads as TGCGCCAGCAGCCAAGATTATCTTCGGGGGGGGAGCTCCTACGAGCAGTACTTC. Its translation: CASSQDYLRGGSSYEQYF.

This clonotype was recorded at least ten times. The V gene is TRBV4-2, the J gene TRBJ2-1; unclear D gene. CDR3 length: 13 amino acids. Germline loops: CDR1 LGHNA, CDR2 YNFKEQ. Trimming took off 4 bases at V and 8 bases at J, with 12 bases between the two ends. The DNA for the CDR3 is TGTGCCAGCAGCCTAGTCCTAAGGGATGAGCAGTTCTTC. Translation: CASSLVLRDEQFF.